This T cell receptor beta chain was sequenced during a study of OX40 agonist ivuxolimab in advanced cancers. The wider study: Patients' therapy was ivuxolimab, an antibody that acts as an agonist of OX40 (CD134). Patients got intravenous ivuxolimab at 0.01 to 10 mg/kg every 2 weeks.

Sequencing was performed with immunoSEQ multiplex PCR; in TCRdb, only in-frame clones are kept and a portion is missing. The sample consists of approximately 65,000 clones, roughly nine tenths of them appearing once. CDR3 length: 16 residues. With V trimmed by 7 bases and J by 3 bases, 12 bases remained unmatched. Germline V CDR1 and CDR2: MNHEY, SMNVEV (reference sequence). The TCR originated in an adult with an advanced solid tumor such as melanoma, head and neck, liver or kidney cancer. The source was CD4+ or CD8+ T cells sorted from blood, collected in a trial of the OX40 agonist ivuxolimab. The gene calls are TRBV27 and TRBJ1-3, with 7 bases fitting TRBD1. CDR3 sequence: CASTSETGRIGNTIYF. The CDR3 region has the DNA TGTGCCAGCACCTCAGAGACAGGGCGAATTGGAAACACCATATATTTT.